Included here is one T cell receptor beta chain sequence, with context. Its matching antigen is unknown. Specified treatment: oral pan-JAK inhibitor, 5-10 mg twice daily. This entry belongs to a study of CD8+ T cells in alopecia areata. Study-wide points: Tofacitinib produced a significant decrease in scalp clonality and in expanded CD8+ clones among the top 100.

RNA extraction and reverse transcription yielded cDNA as sequencing template. Repertoires were generated with immunoSEQ multiplex PCR, while TCRdb's copy carries only in-frame clones and drops some. The table has approximately 210,000 clones, 60% seen once; the top ten hold approximately 1%. In germline, CDR1 is ENHRY, CDR2 SYGVKD. Trimming left V 3 bases short and J 0 bases short, with 11 bases between. The CDR3 is 15 residues long. This chain links TRBV10-3 with TRBJ1-2; D call uncertain. The TCR sequence derives from a human donor with alopecia areata. This sample comprised CD4+ T cells sorted from blood, obtained at week 24, from a patient treated with tofacitinib. CDR3: CAISDYLEPNYGYTF. The CDR3 coding sequence is TGTGCCATCAGTGATTATCTTGAGCCTAACTATGGCTACACCTTC.